This entry lists 2 T cell receptor beta chains sequenced from one sample in a study of shared clonotypes between healthy human individuals. Libraries were prepared by immunoSEQ multiplex PCR; TCRdb keeps only in-frame clonotypes and omits some of them. The repertoire includes about 2.1 million clones, approximately 94% of them detected once, and more than 1.5% sits in the top ten. As defined, naive CD8 cells were CD45RO-negative and positively selected for CCR7, with terminally differentiated effector memory CD45RA+ cells excluded. The sequenced sample was naive CD8+ T cells from PBMCs. These receptors came from a man younger than 30 in good health. Some clones in this sample may be carry-over from other donors' samples.

The CDR3 DNA follows: TGTGCCAGCAGCACCCCTCCCCTAGCGGGGACCAACACCGGGGAGCTGTTTTTT. It translates to CASSTPPLAGTNTGELFF. The rearrangement links TRBV7-3 to TRBJ2-2, with 9 bases lining up with TRBD2. Germline V gene lookup returns CDR1 SGHTA and CDR2 FQGTGA. The CDR3 contains 18 residues. Trimming took 5 bases from V and 2 from J; bases not matched to a gene: 12.

This chain uses TRBV5-1 with TRBJ1-5; D remains unclear. CDR1 SGHRS and CDR2 YFSETQ come from the germline V gene. There are 15 residues in the CDR3. V lost 0 bases and J lost 0, with 7 bases in between. The CDR3 is CASSLVGYSNQPQHF. The CDR3 DNA reads as TGCGCCAGCAGCTTGGTCGGATATAGCAATCAGCCCCAGCATTTT. The complete variable domain, with remaining parts taken from reference TRBV5-1 and TRBJ1-5, reads KAGVTQTPRYLIKTRGQQVTLSCSPISGHRSVSWYQQTPGQGLQFLFEYFSETQRNKGNFPGRFSGRQFSNSRSEMNVSTLELGDSALYLCASSLVGYSNQPQHFGDGTRLSIL.